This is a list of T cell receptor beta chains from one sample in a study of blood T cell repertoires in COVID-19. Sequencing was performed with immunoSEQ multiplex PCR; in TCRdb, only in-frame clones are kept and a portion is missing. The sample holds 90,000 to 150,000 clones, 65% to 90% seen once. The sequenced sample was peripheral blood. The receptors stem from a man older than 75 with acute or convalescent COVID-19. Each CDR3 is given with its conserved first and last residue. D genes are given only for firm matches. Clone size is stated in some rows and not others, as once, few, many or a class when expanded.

cdr3_aa: CASSSTTGLLGQYF
cdr3_nt: TGTGCCAGCAGCTCCACGACAGGGTTGTTGGGGCAGTACTTC
d_call: TRBD1
v_call: TRBV11-2
j_call: TRBJ2-7
clone_size: -

cdr3_aa: CSASGTSGSGEQYF
cdr3_nt: TGCAGTGCTAGTGGGACTAGCGGGAGCGGGGAGCAGTACTTC
d_call: TRBD2
v_call: TRBV20-1
j_call: TRBJ2-7
clone_size: -

cdr3_aa: CASSVAGGGYEQYF
cdr3_nt: TGTGCCAGCAGCGTAGCGGGAGGCGGCTACGAGCAGTACTTC
d_call: TRBD2
v_call: TRBV9
j_call: TRBJ2-7
clone_size: -

cdr3_aa: CASSRGLQAEAFF
cdr3_nt: TGTGCCAGCAGCCGAGGACTACAGGCTGAAGCTTTCTTT
d_call: -
v_call: TRBV5-8
j_call: TRBJ1-1
clone_size: -

cdr3_aa: CASSVTLTSTDTQYF
cdr3_nt: TGTGCCAGCAGCGTAACCCTTACTAGCACAGATACGCAGTATTTT
d_call: -
v_call: TRBV9
j_call: TRBJ2-3
clone_size: -

cdr3_aa: CASSSLDGNSPLHF
cdr3_nt: TGCGCCAGCAGCTCTCTTGACGGGAATTCACCCCTCCACTTT
d_call: -
v_call: TRBV5-1
j_call: TRBJ1-6
clone_size: -

cdr3_aa: CASSLPTTNEKLFF
cdr3_nt: TGTGCCAGCAGTTTGCCTACAACTAATGAAAAACTGTTTTTT
d_call: -
v_call: TRBV28
j_call: TRBJ1-4
clone_size: -

cdr3_aa: CSASKQGNRPQHF
cdr3_nt: TGCAGTGCTAGTAAGCAGGGTAACCGGCCCCAGCATTTT
d_call: -
v_call: TRBV20-1
j_call: TRBJ1-5
clone_size: few

cdr3_aa: CASSQGQGIYEQYF
cdr3_nt: TGCGCCAGCAGCCAAGGACAGGGGATCTACGAGCAGTACTTC
d_call: TRBD1
v_call: TRBV4-1
j_call: TRBJ2-7
clone_size: few

cdr3_aa: CASSIIGGQGNEQFF
cdr3_nt: TGTGCCAGTAGTATTATCGGGGGTCAAGGCAATGAGCAGTTCTTC
d_call: -
v_call: TRBV19
j_call: TRBJ2-1
clone_size: -

cdr3_aa: CASSSRRRVHTEAFF
cdr3_nt: TGTGCCAGCTCCTCAAGGAGGCGGGTTCACACTGAAGCTTTCTTT
d_call: -
v_call: TRBV3-1/TRBV3-2
j_call: TRBJ1-1
clone_size: once

cdr3_aa: CASGQREGGTDTQYF
cdr3_nt: TGTGCCAGCGGCCAGCGGGAAGGGGGCACAGATACGCAGTATTTT
d_call: TRBD2
v_call: TRBV6-2/TRBV6-3
j_call: TRBJ2-3
clone_size: once

cdr3_aa: CASSLSQVGEQYF
cdr3_nt: TGTGCCAGCAGCTTGTCTCAGGTCGGCGAGCAGTACTTC
d_call: -
v_call: TRBV11-2
j_call: TRBJ2-7
clone_size: -

cdr3_aa: CASSQAVTGAYEQYF
cdr3_nt: TGTGCCAGCAGCCAAGCTGTCACAGGGGCCTACGAGCAGTACTTC
d_call: TRBD1
v_call: TRBV3-1/TRBV3-2
j_call: TRBJ2-7
clone_size: -

cdr3_aa: CSVEGLKGAEAFF
cdr3_nt: TGCAGCGTTGAGGGCCTCAAGGGGGCTGAAGCTTTCTTT
d_call: -
v_call: TRBV29-1
j_call: TRBJ1-1
clone_size: -

cdr3_aa: CASSYSGTGSYEQYF
cdr3_nt: TGCGCCAGCAGCTACTCCGGGACAGGGTCCTACGAGCAGTACTTC
d_call: TRBD1
v_call: TRBV5-1
j_call: TRBJ2-7
clone_size: once

cdr3_aa: CASSPPVPLTGGVQYF
cdr3_nt: TGTGCCAGCTCACCACCGGTTCCCCTGACAGGGGGCGTGCAGTACTTC
d_call: TRBD1
v_call: TRBV18
j_call: TRBJ2-7
clone_size: few

cdr3_aa: CAISGGGNTEAFF
cdr3_nt: TGTGCCATCAGTGGTGGGGGCAACACTGAAGCTTTCTTT
d_call: -
v_call: TRBV10-3
j_call: TRBJ1-1
clone_size: -

cdr3_aa: CASSIGPEAFF
cdr3_nt: TGTGCCAGCAGCATCGGTCCGGAAGCTTTCTTT
d_call: -
v_call: TRBV21-1
j_call: TRBJ1-1
clone_size: few

cdr3_aa: CASSSRDEQYF
cdr3_nt: TGTGCCAGCAGTTCCAGGGACGAGCAGTACTTC
d_call: -
v_call: TRBV27
j_call: TRBJ2-7
clone_size: -

cdr3_aa: CAISEWGQGVGSPLHF
cdr3_nt: TGTGCCATCAGTGAATGGGGACAAGGGGTCGGGTCACCCCTCCACTTT
d_call: -
v_call: TRBV10-3
j_call: TRBJ1-6
clone_size: -

cdr3_aa: CASSQESPGGYEKLFF
cdr3_nt: TGCGCCAGCAGCCAAGAAAGCCCTGGGGGCTATGAAAAACTGTTTTTT
d_call: -
v_call: TRBV4-3
j_call: TRBJ1-4
clone_size: -

cdr3_aa: CASSQGQGLATNEKLFF
cdr3_nt: TGTGCCAGCAGTCAGGGACAGGGGTTGGCAACTAATGAAAAACTGTTTTTT
d_call: TRBD1
v_call: TRBV28
j_call: TRBJ1-4
clone_size: -

cdr3_aa: CASSLFRTVVANTIYF
cdr3_nt: TGTGCCAGCAGCCTATTCAGGACAGTCGTTGCAAACACCATATATTTT
d_call: -
v_call: TRBV28
j_call: TRBJ1-3
clone_size: -

cdr3_aa: CASGQARRSSTDTQYF
cdr3_nt: TGTGCCAGCGGACAGGCCCGCCGATCTAGCACAGATACGCAGTATTTT
d_call: -
v_call: TRBV21-1
j_call: TRBJ2-3
clone_size: -

cdr3_aa: CASSLAGSLSSGNTIYF
cdr3_nt: TGTGCCAGCAGCTTAGCGGGCAGCCTATCCTCTGGAAACACCATATATTTT
d_call: -
v_call: TRBV7-2
j_call: TRBJ1-3
clone_size: -

cdr3_aa: CASSESTGGHSNQPQHF
cdr3_nt: TGTGCCAGCAGTGAGTCCACAGGGGGTCATAGCAATCAGCCCCAGCATTTT
d_call: TRBD1
v_call: TRBV6-1
j_call: TRBJ1-5
clone_size: -

cdr3_aa: CASSLPGGASYNEQFF
cdr3_nt: TGTGCCAGCAGCTTGCCGGGCGGGGCGTCCTACAATGAGCAGTTCTTC
d_call: -
v_call: TRBV5-4
j_call: TRBJ2-1
clone_size: -

cdr3_aa: CASIGGYNSPLHF
cdr3_nt: TGTGCCAGCATTGGAGGTTATAATTCACCCCTCCACTTT
d_call: -
v_call: TRBV6-1
j_call: TRBJ1-6
clone_size: -

cdr3_aa: CATSDLPGRKASSGANVLTF
cdr3_nt: TGTGCCACCAGTGATTTGCCAGGCAGAAAGGCCAGCTCTGGGGCCAACGTCCTGACTTTC
d_call: -
v_call: TRBV24-1
j_call: TRBJ2-6
clone_size: -

cdr3_aa: CASKEGTEAFF
cdr3_nt: TGTGCCAGTAAGGAGGGCACTGAAGCTTTCTTT
d_call: -
v_call: TRBV19
j_call: TRBJ1-1
clone_size: -

cdr3_aa: CSVLWLAGVHEQFF
cdr3_nt: TGCAGCGTTTTATGGCTAGCGGGCGTTCATGAGCAGTTCTTC
d_call: TRBD2
v_call: TRBV29-1
j_call: TRBJ2-1
clone_size: -

cdr3_aa: CASSKVGGSRTDTQYF
cdr3_nt: TGTGCCAGTAGTAAGGTCGGCGGGAGTCGGACAGATACGCAGTATTTT
d_call: TRBD2
v_call: TRBV19
j_call: TRBJ2-3
clone_size: -

cdr3_aa: CASSHHELGRADTQYF
cdr3_nt: TGTGCCAGCAGCCATCACGAACTTGGGAGGGCGGATACGCAGTATTTT
d_call: TRBD2
v_call: TRBV3-1/TRBV3-2
j_call: TRBJ2-3
clone_size: -

cdr3_aa: CASKGPKLAGVWNEQFF
cdr3_nt: TGCGCCAGCAAGGGTCCCAAACTAGCGGGAGTATGGAATGAGCAGTTCTTC
d_call: TRBD2
v_call: TRBV5-1
j_call: TRBJ2-1
clone_size: -

cdr3_aa: CASSHRGLGNTIYF
cdr3_nt: TGCGCCAGCAGCCACAGGGGCCTCGGAAACACCATATATTTT
d_call: -
v_call: TRBV4-3
j_call: TRBJ1-3
clone_size: -

cdr3_aa: CSAGAYEQYF
cdr3_nt: TGCAGTGCAGGGGCTTACGAGCAGTACTTC
d_call: -
v_call: TRBV20-1
j_call: TRBJ2-7
clone_size: -